The TCR beta chain described here comes from a study of beta chain features in type 1 diabetes. Study-level background: Roughly 98 million sorted cells were examined across all samples.

This clone showed up many times. Trimming at V came to 7 bases and at J to 4 bases, leaving 6 bases not matched to a gene. The CDR3 runs 14 residues. Germline CDR1 is MGHDK and CDR2 is SYGVNS. The entirety of the isolated RNA underwent reverse transcription, so expressed TCRB transcripts were sequenced. This table comes from immunoSEQ multiplex PCR, and its TCRdb copy is limited to in-frame clones, with some not included. The table records 250,000 to 300,000 clones, around 7.8% of them present only once. This sequence was found in a woman aged 18-29 years in good health. Sequencing used central memory CD4+ T cells from blood. The V and J genes are TRBV25-1 and TRBJ2-3; 9 nucleotides agree with TRBD1. CDR3 nucleotides: TGTGCCAGCACCACGGGGACAGGGTCAGATACGCAGTATTTT. This translates into CASTTGTGSDTQYF.